The entry that follows covers one T cell receptor (beta chain) sequence. These data belong to a study of early T cells in non-severe SARS-CoV-2 infection. Study-wide background: Unsorted whole-blood RNA was sequenced in bulk, leaving chains unpaired.

The V gene's germline CDR1 is SQVTM and CDR2 ANQGSEA. This CDR3 comprises 13 residues. Unmatched junction bases numbered 6, after V lost 7 bases and J lost 4 bases. TCRdb re-derived calls from the 5' RACE reads in MiXCR, one entry per CDR3 protein. The sample contains tens of thousands of distinct CDR3 sequences, 9% to 15% of which appear only once. This chain links TRBV29-1 with TRBJ2-7, with 11 bases that match TRBD2. Sequences were obtained from whole blood. The receptor's source is an adult who was a healthcare worker with PCR-confirmed SARS-CoV-2 infection or an uninfected control (not recorded which). The CDR3 sequence: CSGVGTSGYEQYF. CDR3 DNA: TGCAGCGGGGTCGGGACTAGCGGATACGAGCAGTACTTC.